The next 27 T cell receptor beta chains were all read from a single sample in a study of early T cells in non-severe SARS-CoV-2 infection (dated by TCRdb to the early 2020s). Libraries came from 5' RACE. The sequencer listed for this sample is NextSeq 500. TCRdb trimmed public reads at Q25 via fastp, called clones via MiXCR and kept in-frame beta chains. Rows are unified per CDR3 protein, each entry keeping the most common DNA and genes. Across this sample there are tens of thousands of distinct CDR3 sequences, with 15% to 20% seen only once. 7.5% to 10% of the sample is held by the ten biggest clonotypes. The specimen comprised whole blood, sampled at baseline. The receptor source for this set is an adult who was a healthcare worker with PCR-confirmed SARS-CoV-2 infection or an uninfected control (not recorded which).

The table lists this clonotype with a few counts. Here the CDR3 DNA reads TGTGCCTGGAGTTCAAGCGGGGGCTGGTACGAGCAGTACTTC. Amino acids: CAWSSSGGWYEQYF. V gene TRBV30 combines with J gene TRBJ2-7, with 8 bases matching TRBD2. The CDR3 is 14 amino acids. CDR1 and CDR2 (germline): GTSNPN, SVGIG (reference sequence). Trimming at V came to 2 bases and at J to 4 bases, leaving 7 bases not matched to a gene. The entire variable domain, with the rest obtained from reference TRBV30 and TRBJ2-7, is as follows: SQTIHQWPATLVQPVGSPLSLECTVEGTSNPNLYWYRQAAGRGLQLLFYSVGIGQISSEVPQNLSASRPQDRQFILSSKKLLLSDSGFYLCAWSSSGGWYEQYFGPGTRLTVT.

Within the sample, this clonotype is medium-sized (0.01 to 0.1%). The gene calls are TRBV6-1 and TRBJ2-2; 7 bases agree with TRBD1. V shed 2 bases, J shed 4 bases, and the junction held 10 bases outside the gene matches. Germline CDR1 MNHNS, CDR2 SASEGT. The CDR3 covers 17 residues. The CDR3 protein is CASSENPQGDITGELFF. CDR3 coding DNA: TGTGCCAGCAGTGAAAACCCTCAGGGGGATATCACCGGGGAGCTGTTTTTT.

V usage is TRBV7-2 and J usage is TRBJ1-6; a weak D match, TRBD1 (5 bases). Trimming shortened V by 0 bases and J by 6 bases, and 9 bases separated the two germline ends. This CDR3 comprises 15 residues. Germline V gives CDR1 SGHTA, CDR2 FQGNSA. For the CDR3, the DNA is TGTGCCAGCAGCTTAGCCAGGGTCCGTAATTCACCCCTCCACTTT. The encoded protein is CASSLARVRNSPLHF.

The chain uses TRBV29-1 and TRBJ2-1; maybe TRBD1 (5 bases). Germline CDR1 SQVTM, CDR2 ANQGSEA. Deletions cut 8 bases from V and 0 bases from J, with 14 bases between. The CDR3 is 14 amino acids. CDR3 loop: CSIIDRSSYNEQFF. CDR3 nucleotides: TGCAGCATAATCGACAGAAGCTCCTACAATGAGCAGTTCTTC.

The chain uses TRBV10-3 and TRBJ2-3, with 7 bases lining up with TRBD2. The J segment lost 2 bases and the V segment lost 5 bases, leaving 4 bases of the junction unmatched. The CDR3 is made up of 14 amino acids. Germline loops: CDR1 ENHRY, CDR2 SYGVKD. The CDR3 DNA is TGTGCCATCAGTCTAGCGGAAAACACAGATACGCAGTATTTT. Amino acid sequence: CAISLAENTDTQYF.

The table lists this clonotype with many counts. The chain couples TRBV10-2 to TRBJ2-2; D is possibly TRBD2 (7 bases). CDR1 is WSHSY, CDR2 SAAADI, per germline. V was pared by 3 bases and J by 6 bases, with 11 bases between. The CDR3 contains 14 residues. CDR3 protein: CASSDTGGPGELFF. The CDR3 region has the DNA TGCGCCAGCAGTGATACGGGGGGCCCCGGGGAGCTGTTTTTT.

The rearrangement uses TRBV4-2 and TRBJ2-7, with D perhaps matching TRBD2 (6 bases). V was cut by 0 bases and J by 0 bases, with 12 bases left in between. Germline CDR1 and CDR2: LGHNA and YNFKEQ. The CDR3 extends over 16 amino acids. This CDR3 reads CASSQDLTGSSYEQYF. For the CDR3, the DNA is TGTGCCAGCAGCCAAGATCTGACCGGGAGCTCCTACGAGCAGTACTTC.

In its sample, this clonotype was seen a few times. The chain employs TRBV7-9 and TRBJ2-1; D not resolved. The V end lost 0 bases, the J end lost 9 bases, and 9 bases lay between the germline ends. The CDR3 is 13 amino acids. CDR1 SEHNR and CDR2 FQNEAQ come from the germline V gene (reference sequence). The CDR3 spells CASSLASVGEQFF. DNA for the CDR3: TGTGCCAGCAGCTTAGCGTCGGTCGGTGAGCAGTTCTTC.

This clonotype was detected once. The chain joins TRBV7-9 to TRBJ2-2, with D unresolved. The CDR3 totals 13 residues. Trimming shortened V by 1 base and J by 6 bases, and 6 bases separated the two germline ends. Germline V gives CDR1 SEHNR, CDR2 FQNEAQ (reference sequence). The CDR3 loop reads CASSLDDPGELFF. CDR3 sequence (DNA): TGTGCCAGCAGCTTAGATGATCCCGGGGAGCTGTTTTTT.

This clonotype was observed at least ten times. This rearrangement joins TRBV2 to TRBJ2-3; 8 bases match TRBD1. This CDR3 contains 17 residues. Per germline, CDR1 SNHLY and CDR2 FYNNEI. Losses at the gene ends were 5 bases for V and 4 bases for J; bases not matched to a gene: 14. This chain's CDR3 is CASSQLRGRRRADTQYF. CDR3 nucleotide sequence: TGTGCCAGCAGTCAACTCAGGGGGCGGAGGCGAGCAGATACGCAGTATTTT.

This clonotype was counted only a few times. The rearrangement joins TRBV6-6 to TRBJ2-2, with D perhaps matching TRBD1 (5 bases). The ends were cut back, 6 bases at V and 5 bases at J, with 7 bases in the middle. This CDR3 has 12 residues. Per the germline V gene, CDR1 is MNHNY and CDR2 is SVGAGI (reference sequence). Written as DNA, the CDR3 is TGTGCCAGCAGCAGGGATACCGGGGAGCTGTTTTTT. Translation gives CASSRDTGELFF.

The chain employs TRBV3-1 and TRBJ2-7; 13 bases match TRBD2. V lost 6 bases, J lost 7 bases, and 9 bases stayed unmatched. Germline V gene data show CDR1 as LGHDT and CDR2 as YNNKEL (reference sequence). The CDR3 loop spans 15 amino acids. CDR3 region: CASSSPGLAGVEQYF. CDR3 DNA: TGTGCCAGCAGTTCCCCCGGACTAGCGGGAGTTGAGCAGTACTTC.

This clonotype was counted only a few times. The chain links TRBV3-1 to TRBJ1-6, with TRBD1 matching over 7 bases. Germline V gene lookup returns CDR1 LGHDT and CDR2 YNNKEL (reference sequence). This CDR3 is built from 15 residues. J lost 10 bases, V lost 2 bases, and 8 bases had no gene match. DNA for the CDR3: TGTGCCAGCAGCCAACCCTCGACAGGGCGCTCACCCCTCCACTTT. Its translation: CASSQPSTGRSPLHF.

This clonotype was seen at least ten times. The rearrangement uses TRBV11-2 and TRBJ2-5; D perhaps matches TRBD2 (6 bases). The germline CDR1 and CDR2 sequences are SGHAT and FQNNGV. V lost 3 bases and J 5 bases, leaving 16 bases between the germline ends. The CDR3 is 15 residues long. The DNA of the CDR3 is TGTGCCAGCAGCTTTCCCGGGAGCGGATTGGAGACCCAGTACTTC. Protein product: CASSFPGSGLETQYF.

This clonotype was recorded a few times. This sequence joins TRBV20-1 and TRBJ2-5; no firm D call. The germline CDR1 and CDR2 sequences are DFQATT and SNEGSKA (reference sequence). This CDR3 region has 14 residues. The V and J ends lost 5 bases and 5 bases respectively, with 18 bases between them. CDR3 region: CSAPRGPPWETQYF. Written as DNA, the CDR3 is TGCAGTGCTCCGCGCGGCCCTCCATGGGAGACCCAGTACTTC.

CDR3 DNA: TGTGCCATCAGGATGGACGGGTCTAACTATGGCTACACCTTC. It specifies CAIRMDGSNYGYTF. The rearrangement uses TRBV10-3 and TRBJ1-2; no clear D. The CDR3 is made up of 14 amino acids. Trimming pared 6 bases from V and 0 bases from J, leaving 11 bases between. The germline V gene has CDR1 ENHRY and CDR2 SYGVKD.

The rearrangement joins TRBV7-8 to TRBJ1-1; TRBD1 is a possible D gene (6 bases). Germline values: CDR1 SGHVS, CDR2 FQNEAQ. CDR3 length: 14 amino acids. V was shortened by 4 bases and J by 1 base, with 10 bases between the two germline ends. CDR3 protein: CASSSDSQNTEAFF. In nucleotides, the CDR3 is TGTGCCAGCAGCTCGGACAGCCAGAACACTGAAGCTTTCTTT.

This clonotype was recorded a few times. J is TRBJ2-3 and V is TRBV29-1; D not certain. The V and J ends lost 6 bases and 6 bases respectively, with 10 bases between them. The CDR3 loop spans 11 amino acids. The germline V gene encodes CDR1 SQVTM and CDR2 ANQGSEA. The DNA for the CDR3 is TGCAGCGTGTCGAAAGCTGATACGCAGTATTTT. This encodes CSVSKADTQYF.

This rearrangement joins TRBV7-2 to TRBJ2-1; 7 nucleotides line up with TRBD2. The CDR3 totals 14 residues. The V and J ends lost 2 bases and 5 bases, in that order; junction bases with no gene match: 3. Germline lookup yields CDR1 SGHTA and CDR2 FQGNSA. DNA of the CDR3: TGTGCCAGCAGCTTATACGGGACTAACAATGAGCAGTTCTTC. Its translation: CASSLYGTNNEQFF.

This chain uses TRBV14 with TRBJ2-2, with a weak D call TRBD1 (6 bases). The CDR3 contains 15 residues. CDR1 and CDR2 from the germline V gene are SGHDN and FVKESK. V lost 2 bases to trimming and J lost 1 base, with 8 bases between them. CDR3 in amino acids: CASSQPQGNTGELFF. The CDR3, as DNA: TGTGCCAGCAGCCAACCACAGGGGAACACCGGGGAGCTGTTTTTT.

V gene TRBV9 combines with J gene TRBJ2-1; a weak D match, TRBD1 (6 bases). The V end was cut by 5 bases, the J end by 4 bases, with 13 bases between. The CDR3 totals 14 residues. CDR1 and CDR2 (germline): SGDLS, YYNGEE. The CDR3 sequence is CASSMDSQYNEQFF. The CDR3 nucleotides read TGTGCCAGCAGTATGGACAGTCAATACAATGAGCAGTTCTTC.

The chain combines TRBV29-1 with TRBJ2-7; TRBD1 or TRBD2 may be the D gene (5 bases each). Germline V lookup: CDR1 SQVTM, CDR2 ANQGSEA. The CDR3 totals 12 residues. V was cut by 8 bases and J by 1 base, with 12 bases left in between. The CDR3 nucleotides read TGCAGCTCCCGGGACGGATCCTACGAGCAGTACTTC. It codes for CSSRDGSYEQYF.

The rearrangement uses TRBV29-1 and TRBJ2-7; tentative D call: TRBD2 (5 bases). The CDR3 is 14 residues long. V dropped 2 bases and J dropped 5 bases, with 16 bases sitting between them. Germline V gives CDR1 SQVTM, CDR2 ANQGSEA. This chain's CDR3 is CSVEMRQSGNEQYF. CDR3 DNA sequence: TGCAGCGTTGAAATGAGACAATCGGGAAACGAGCAGTACTTC.

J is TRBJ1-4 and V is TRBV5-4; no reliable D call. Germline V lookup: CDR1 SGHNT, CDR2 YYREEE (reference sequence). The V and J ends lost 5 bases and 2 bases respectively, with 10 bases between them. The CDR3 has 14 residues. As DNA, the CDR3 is TGTGCCAGCAGGCCCGGGAACACTAATGAAAAACTGTTTTTT. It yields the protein CASRPGNTNEKLFF.

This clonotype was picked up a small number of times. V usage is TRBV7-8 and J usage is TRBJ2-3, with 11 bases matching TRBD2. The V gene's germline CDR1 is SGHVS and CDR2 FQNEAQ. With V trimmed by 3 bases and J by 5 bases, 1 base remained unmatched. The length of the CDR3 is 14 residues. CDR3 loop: CASSFSGRGDTQYF. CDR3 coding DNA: TGTGCCAGCAGCTTTAGCGGGAGGGGAGATACGCAGTATTTT. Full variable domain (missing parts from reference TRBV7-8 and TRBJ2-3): GAGVSQSPRYKVAKRGQDVALRCDPISGHVSLFWYQQALGQGPEFLTYFQNEAQLDKSGLPSDRFFAERPEGSVSTLKIQRTQQEDSAVYLCASSFSGRGDTQYFGPGTRLTVL.

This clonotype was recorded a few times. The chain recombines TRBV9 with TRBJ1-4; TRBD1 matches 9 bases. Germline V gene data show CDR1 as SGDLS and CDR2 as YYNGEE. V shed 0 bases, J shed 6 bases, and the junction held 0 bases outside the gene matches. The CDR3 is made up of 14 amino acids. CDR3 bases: TGTGCCAGCAGCGTAGACAGGGGGCATGAAAAACTGTTTTTT. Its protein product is CASSVDRGHEKLFF.

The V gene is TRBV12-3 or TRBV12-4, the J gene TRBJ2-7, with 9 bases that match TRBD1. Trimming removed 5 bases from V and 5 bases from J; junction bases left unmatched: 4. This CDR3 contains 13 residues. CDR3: CASSGDRVHEQYF. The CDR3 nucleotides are TGTGCCAGCAGTGGGGACAGGGTCCACGAGCAGTACTTC.